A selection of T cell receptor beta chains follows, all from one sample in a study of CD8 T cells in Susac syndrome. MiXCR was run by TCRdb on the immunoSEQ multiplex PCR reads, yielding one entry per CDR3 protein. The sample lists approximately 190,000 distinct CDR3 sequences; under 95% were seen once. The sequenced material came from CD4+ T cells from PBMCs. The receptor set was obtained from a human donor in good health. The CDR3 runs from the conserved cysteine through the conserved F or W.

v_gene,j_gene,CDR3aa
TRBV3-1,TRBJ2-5,CASSQAQRRQETQYF
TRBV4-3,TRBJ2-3,CASSQGRDSTDTQYF
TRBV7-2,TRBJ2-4,CASSLFGQGGRNGNIQYF
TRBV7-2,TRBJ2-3,CASSSYTDTQYF
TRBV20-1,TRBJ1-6,CSAMSAKGSPLHF
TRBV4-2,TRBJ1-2,CASSQDLRQNGYTF
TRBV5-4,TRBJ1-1,CASSLFSGGAGTEAFF
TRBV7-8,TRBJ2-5,CASSLVTTNQETQYF
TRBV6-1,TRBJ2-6,CASRPGADSSGANVLTF
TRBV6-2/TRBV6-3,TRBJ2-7,CATRSVLADGSSYEQYF
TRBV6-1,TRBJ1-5,CASSGLRNQPQHF
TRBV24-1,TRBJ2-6,CATSDSRTGLQGANVLTF
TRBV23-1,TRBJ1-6,CASSQSGRGRYNSPLHF
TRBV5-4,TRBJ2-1,CASSLPLAGGRNEQFF
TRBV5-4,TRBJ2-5,CASSLDGYEETQYF
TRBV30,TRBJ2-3,CAWSVLTDTQYF
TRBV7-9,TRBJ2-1,CASSPGQGFNEQFF
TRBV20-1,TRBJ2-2,CSARLLAGTNTGELFF
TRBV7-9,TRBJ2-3,CAITLRIDTQYF
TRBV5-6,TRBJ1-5,CASSFRDRDSQPQHF
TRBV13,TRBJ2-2,CASSPRQGVITPEELFF
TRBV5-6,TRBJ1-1,CASSLAQGQTEAFF
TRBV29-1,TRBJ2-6,CSAGQVSSGANVLTF
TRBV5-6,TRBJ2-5,CASSLARGGKETQYF
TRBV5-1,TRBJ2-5,CASRTPGIQETQYF
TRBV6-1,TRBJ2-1,CASSERPSYKEQFF
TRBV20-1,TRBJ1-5,CSVVENNSNQPQHF
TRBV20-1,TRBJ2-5,CSASVTSGGALETQYF
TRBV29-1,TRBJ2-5,CSASFQTQYF
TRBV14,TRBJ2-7,CASSSRPGGSEQYF
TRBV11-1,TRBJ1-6,CASSSRTDRSPLHF
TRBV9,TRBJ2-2,CASSSWTGAGELFF
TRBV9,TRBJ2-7,CASSTSALPYEQYF
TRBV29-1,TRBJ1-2,CSAARHAIYGYTF
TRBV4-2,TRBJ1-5,CASSQASSEGNQPQHF
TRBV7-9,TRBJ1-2,CASSLAGEGGYTF
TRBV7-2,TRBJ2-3,CASSSPTLDINTDTQYF
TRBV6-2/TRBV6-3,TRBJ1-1,CASSYTGGLRAFF
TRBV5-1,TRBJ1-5,CASSLVGDRDQPQHF
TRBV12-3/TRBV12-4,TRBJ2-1,CASTSRGSGVYNEQFF
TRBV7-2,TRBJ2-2,CASSFRLAGGELFF
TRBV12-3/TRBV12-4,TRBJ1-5,CASRLAGGNQPQHF
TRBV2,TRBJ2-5,CASSEVYGQETQYF
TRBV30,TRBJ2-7,CAWYRTKGTGMPYEQYF
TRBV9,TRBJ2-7,CASSVGPGKDEQYF
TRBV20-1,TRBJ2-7,CSAPRTGEQYF
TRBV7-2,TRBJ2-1,CASSLGRGLSYNEQFF
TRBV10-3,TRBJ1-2,CARRYWDRREHGYTF
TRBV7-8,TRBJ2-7,CASSHRLARNSYEQYF
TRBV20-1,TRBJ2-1,CSASSPGQGVGNEQFF
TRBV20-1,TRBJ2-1,CSPLLGRTAEQFF
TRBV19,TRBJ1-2,CASIDSWRINYGYTF
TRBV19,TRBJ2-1,CASRTTRQGNEQFF
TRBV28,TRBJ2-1,CASSWASYNEQFF
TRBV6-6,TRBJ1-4,CASSYDTSWGSEKLFF
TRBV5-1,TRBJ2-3,CASSFEDTQYF
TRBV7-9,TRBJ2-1,CASSLDGAYNEQFF